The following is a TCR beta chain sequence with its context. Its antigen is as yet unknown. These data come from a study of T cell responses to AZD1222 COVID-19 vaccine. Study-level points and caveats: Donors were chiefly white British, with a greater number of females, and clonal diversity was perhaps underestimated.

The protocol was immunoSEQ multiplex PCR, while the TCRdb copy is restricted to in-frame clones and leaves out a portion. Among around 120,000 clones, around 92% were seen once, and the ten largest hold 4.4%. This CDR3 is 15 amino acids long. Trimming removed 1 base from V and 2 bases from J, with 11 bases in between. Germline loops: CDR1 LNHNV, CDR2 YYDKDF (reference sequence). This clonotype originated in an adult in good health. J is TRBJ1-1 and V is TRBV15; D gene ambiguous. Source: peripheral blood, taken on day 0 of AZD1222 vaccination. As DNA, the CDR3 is TGTGCCACCAGCAGAGTGGGAAACCTAAACACTGAAGCTTTCTTT. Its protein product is CATSRVGNLNTEAFF.